These T cell receptor beta chains were read from a single sample in a study of OX40 agonist ivuxolimab in advanced cancers. Assay used: immunoSEQ multiplex PCR; TCRdb lists only in-frame clones, some missing. This sample has about 70,000 clones, with 80% to 90% found just once. Sequenced material: CD4+ or CD8+ T cells sorted from blood, taken in a trial of the OX40 agonist ivuxolimab. Receptors were obtained from an adult with an advanced solid tumor such as melanoma, head and neck, liver or kidney cancer. Both conserved end residues are part of each CDR3. D genes are given only for firm matches. Expanded clones are given a class, and other clones once, few, many or no size at all.

cdr3_aa,cdr3_nt,j_call,clone_size,v_call,cdr3_length,d_call
CASSLVGGHTGELFF,TGCGCCAGCAGCTTGGTGGGGGGGCACACCGGGGAGCTGTTTTTT,TRBJ2-2,-,TRBV5-1,15,-
CASSQDPSGGGRTGELFF,TGTGCCAGCAGCCAAGACCCTAGCGGGGGGGGACGCACCGGGGAGCTGTTTTTT,TRBJ2-2,-,TRBV4-2,18,TRBD2
CASSLIAVSDEQYF,TGTGCCAGCTCACTTATAGCGGTCTCGGACGAGCAGTACTTC,TRBJ2-7,-,TRBV18,14,-
CASRPPHGYEQYF,TGTGCCAGCAGACCTCCACATGGATACGAGCAGTACTTC,TRBJ2-7,-,TRBV28,13,-
CASKNGAGRQETQYF,TGTGCCAGCAAGAATGGGGCGGGCCGGCAAGAGACCCAGTACTTC,TRBJ2-5,-,TRBV28,15,-
CASSLNPEADTQYF,TGTGCTAGCAGCTTAAACCCCGAGGCGGATACGCAGTATTTT,TRBJ2-3,-,TRBV7-7,14,-
CASSRDLSTDTQYF,TGTGCCAGCAGTCGGGACCTAAGCACAGATACGCAGTATTTT,TRBJ2-3,-,TRBV28,14,-
CASSLDGKQGKSQKLFF,TGTGCCAGCAGCTTAGACGGCAAACAGGGAAAAAGCCAAAAACTGTTTTTT,TRBJ1-4,-,TRBV11-2,17,-
CASSLGSGRDTYEQYF,TGTGCCAGCAGCTTGGGTAGCGGGAGGGACACCTACGAGCAGTACTTC,TRBJ2-7,-,TRBV5-4,16,TRBD2
CASSPGGSGVETQYF,TGCGCCAGCAGCCCAGGCGGCTCGGGGGTCGAGACCCAGTACTTC,TRBJ2-5,-,TRBV5-1,15,-
CASSMNSLEETQYF,TGTGCCAGTAGTATGAACAGTCTAGAAGAGACCCAGTACTTC,TRBJ2-5,-,TRBV19,14,-
CASSLTHISRVLPYEQYF,TGTGCCAGCAGTTTGACCCACATCAGCAGGGTACTGCCCTACGAGCAGTACTTC,TRBJ2-7,-,TRBV28,18,-
CASSQVVTGLGYNEQFF,TGCGCCAGCAGCCAAGTCGTTACGGGACTAGGCTACAATGAGCAGTTCTTC,TRBJ2-1,-,TRBV4-1,17,TRBD2
CASSQGPGQYF,TGTGCCAGCTCACAGGGCCCGGGGCAGTACTTC,TRBJ2-7,-,TRBV18,11,-
CASSVDGSLDEQYF,TGTGCCAGCAGCGTAGACGGGAGCCTGGACGAGCAGTACTTC,TRBJ2-7,-,TRBV9,14,-
CASSGSGDNYEQYF,TGTGCCAGCAGCGGAAGCGGAGATAATTACGAGCAGTACTTC,TRBJ2-7,-,TRBV9,14,-
CASSVLAGVRNEQFF,TGTGCCAGCAGCGTCCTCGCGGGAGTTCGCAATGAGCAGTTCTTC,TRBJ2-1,-,TRBV9,15,TRBD2
CASSLTPLALEQYF,TGTGCCAGCAGCCTTACCCCCCTAGCGCTAGAGCAGTACTTC,TRBJ2-7,-,TRBV11-3,14,-
CASSYEGRSNQPQHF,TGTGCCAGCAGTTACGAAGGTAGAAGCAATCAGCCCCAGCATTTT,TRBJ1-5,-,TRBV6-6,15,-
CASSLWTGADTQYF,TGTGCCAGCAGCTTGTGGACAGGGGCAGATACGCAGTATTTT,TRBJ2-3,-,TRBV5-4,14,TRBD1
CAISPGGQSNYGYTF,TGTGCCATCAGTCCTGGGGGACAGTCCAACTATGGCTACACCTTC,TRBJ1-2,-,TRBV10-3,15,TRBD1
CASSSGTVLTDTQYF,TGTGCCAGCAGCTCCGGGACAGTTCTCACAGATACGCAGTATTTT,TRBJ2-3,-,TRBV7-9,15,TRBD1
CASSDRGQIQETQYF,TGTGCCAGCAGTGACAGAGGGCAAATCCAAGAGACCCAGTACTTC,TRBJ2-5,-,TRBV6-1,15,-
CASSLGSSDTQYF,TGTGCCAGCAGTTTGGGGAGTTCAGATACGCAGTATTTT,TRBJ2-3,once,TRBV28,13,-
CASGNSGNTIYF,TGCGCCAGCGGGAACTCTGGGAACACCATATATTTT,TRBJ1-3,-,TRBV10-1,12,-
CASSQGTGERQPQHF,TGCGCCAGCAGCCAGGGGACAGGGGAACGACAGCCCCAGCATTTT,TRBJ1-5,-,TRBV4-1,15,TRBD1
CASSIGQGLGYTF,TGTGCCAGTAGTATTGGTCAGGGCCTTGGCTACACCTTC,TRBJ1-2,-,TRBV19,13,-
CASSDRLAGYNEQFF,TGTGCCAGCAGTGACCGACTAGCGGGCTACAATGAGCAGTTCTTC,TRBJ2-1,-,TRBV2,15,TRBD2
CASSLVGSSDTQYF,TGTGCCAGCAGCTTAGTGGGGTCCTCAGATACGCAGTATTTT,TRBJ2-3,few,TRBV11-2,14,-
CASSQGSLVAELFF,TGCGCCAGCAGCCAAGGGTCGCTAGTCGCCGAGCTGTTTTTT,TRBJ2-2,few,TRBV4-1,14,-
CASRLGTGVHEQYF,TGTGCCAGTAGACTCGGGACAGGGGTCCACGAGCAGTACTTC,TRBJ2-7,-,TRBV19,14,TRBD1
CASSIGGRAFGEQFF,TGTGCCAGTAGTATAGGAGGAAGGGCCTTCGGTGAGCAGTTCTTC,TRBJ2-1,-,TRBV19,15,-
CASSLRLAGQETQYF,TGTGCCAGCAGCCTCCGACTAGCGGGGCAAGAGACCCAGTACTTC,TRBJ2-5,-,TRBV2,15,TRBD2